This is a list of T cell receptor beta chains from one sample in a study of CD8 T cells in Susac syndrome. TCRdb reprocessed the immunoSEQ multiplex PCR reads with MiXCR, giving one entry per CDR3 protein. The sample yields about 190,000 distinct CDR3 sequences, 85% to 95% seen once. Sequenced material: CD8+ T cells from PBMCs. The receptors derive from a human donor with Susac syndrome. The CDR3 runs from the conserved cysteine through the conserved F or W. Fields, in order: clone size, V gene, J gene, D gene, CDR3 protein, CDR3 DNA. The D gene is left open where the match is weak. Part of the rows lack a size; the others show once, few, many or a class for expanded clones.

>NA|TRBV28|TRBJ1-2|TRBD1
CASIHTGTDYGYTF
TGTGCCAGCATCCATACCGGGACAGACTATGGCTACACCTTC
>once|TRBV7-8|TRBJ1-4|NA
CASSRGGSGEKLFF
TGTGCCAGCAGCCGAGGGGGGAGCGGTGAAAAACTGTTTTTT
>NA|TRBV6-5|TRBJ1-3|NA
CASSYYQGNTIYF
TGTGCCAGCAGTTACTACCAGGGAAACACCATATATTTT
>few|TRBV7-9|TRBJ2-7|TRBD2
CASSLTSATYEQYF
TGTGCCAGCAGCCTGACTAGCGCTACCTACGAGCAGTACTTC
>NA|TRBV9|TRBJ2-2|NA
CASSAPHTSNTGELFF
TGTGCCAGCAGCGCGCCTCATACTAGTAACACCGGGGAGCTGTTTTTT
>NA|TRBV6-5|TRBJ1-2|NA
CASSYSKGRGFVYTF
TGTGCCAGCAGTTACTCGAAGGGAAGAGGGTTTGTCTACACCTTC
>NA|TRBV30|TRBJ1-2|NA
CAWTDHNPNNYGYTF
TGTGCCTGGACGGACCATAACCCGAATAACTATGGCTACACCTTC
>NA|TRBV13|TRBJ1-4|NA
CASSRDVDDRKLFF
TGTGCCAGCAGTAGGGACGTAGACGATCGAAAACTGTTTTTT
>NA|TRBV24-1|TRBJ2-1|TRBD2
CATEREGSNEQFF
TGTGCCACCGAGCGGGAGGGAAGCAATGAGCAGTTCTTC
>NA|TRBV28|TRBJ2-3|TRBD2
CASSLGTSGASFSTDTQYF
TGTGCCAGCAGTTTGGGGACTAGCGGGGCCTCCTTTAGCACAGATACGCAGTATTTT
>NA|TRBV27|TRBJ2-7|TRBD2
CASSSGLAGFHSYEQYF
TGTGCCAGCAGTTCGGGACTAGCGGGGTTTCATTCCTACGAGCAGTACTTC
>few|TRBV27|TRBJ2-1|NA
CASSPGDNEQFF
TGTGCCAGCAGTCCGGGGGACAATGAGCAGTTCTTC
>NA|TRBV5-4|TRBJ2-7|NA
CASSLVGRRDRYEQYF
TGTGCCAGCAGCTTGGTGGGTCGCAGGGACCGGTACGAGCAGTACTTC
>NA|TRBV30|TRBJ2-4|NA
CACQGENIQYF
TGTGCCTGCCAAGGGGAAAACATTCAGTACTTC
>NA|TRBV28|TRBJ1-5|TRBD1
CASSLGGGTGGRQPQHF
TGTGCCAGCAGTTTGGGGGGAGGGACAGGGGGCCGACAGCCCCAGCATTTT
>once|TRBV5-1|TRBJ2-4|TRBD2
CASSLGSAGGNIQYF
TGCGCCAGCAGCTTGGGATCGGCGGGGGGCAACATTCAGTACTTC
>NA|TRBV29-1|TRBJ2-2|NA
CSVVMNTGELFF
TGCAGCGTTGTAATGAACACCGGGGAGCTGTTTTTT
>NA|TRBV29-1|TRBJ2-1|TRBD2
CSSGRADNEQFF
TGCAGCAGCGGGAGGGCCGACAATGAGCAGTTCTTC
>NA|TRBV7-9|TRBJ2-5|TRBD2
CASIPPSGGSQETQYF
TGTGCCAGCATCCCGCCTAGCGGGGGGTCCCAAGAGACCCAGTACTTC
>NA|TRBV13|TRBJ2-5|NA
CASSLYGGMKTQYF
TGTGCCAGCAGCCTATATGGGGGAATGAAGACCCAGTACTTC
>NA|TRBV5-1|TRBJ2-5|NA
CASSLGGPQYF
TGCGCCAGCAGCTTGGGGGGGCCCCAGTACTTC
>NA|TRBV10-2|TRBJ2-1|TRBD2
CASSELASGSNEQFF
TGCGCCAGCAGTGAGTTGGCTAGCGGGAGCAATGAGCAGTTCTTC